The clone carrying this T cell receptor beta chain was seen a handful of times. Its antigen is still unknown. The sample originates from a study of CD8 T cells in ankylosing spondylitis. The CDR3 consists of 15 residues. Trimming shortened V by 6 bases and J by 1 base, and 14 bases separated the two germline ends. Germline CDR1 and CDR2: WSHSY and SAAADI. TCRdb reprocessed the 5' RACE reads with MiXCR, giving one entry per CDR3 protein. The sample holds around 120,000 distinct CDR3 sequences, under 30% seen once. Notes on the study in general: In ankylosing spondylitis patients, matched synovial fluid reportedly showed significant enrichment of disease-linked clones. Past studies reported some motif variants in reactive arthritis synovial fluid and blood.

The chain combines TRBV10-2 with TRBJ2-3; D remains unclear. The origin of this receptor is a male donor with ankylosing spondylitis. Sequencing input: synovial fluid, either unsorted or a sorted T cell fraction (not recorded which). CDR3 protein: CASSSYHPRTDTQYF. The DNA for the CDR3 is TGCGCCAGCAGCTCCTATCACCCCCGCACAGATACGCAGTATTTT.